The clone carrying this T cell receptor beta chain came up once. Its antigen is still unknown. This record comes from a study of T cell responses to AZD1222 COVID-19 vaccine. The germline V gene encodes CDR1 SGHTA and CDR2 FQGNSA. The CDR3 sequence is 15 residues long. Trimming cost V 5 bases and J 5 bases; bases outside gene matches: 6. Only in-frame clones appear in the TCRdb table, and some are missing; sequencing was by immunoSEQ multiplex PCR. This sample yields roughly 200,000 clones, of which around 94% are seen a single time; 1% to 1.5% belongs to the top ten. Study-wide results and caveats: Vaccination with two AZD1222 doses was followed by a rise in Spike-specific TCR breadth and depth.

The sample here was peripheral blood, taken on day 0 of AZD1222 vaccination. The sequence came from an adult in good health. The chain links TRBV7-2 to TRBJ2-5; the match to TRBD1 covers 12 bases. Here the CDR3 DNA reads TGTGCCAGCAGCCCCGGGGACAGGGGGCCTGAGACCCAGTACTTC. Translating gives CASSPGDRGPETQYF. The full variable domain, rest sourced from reference TRBV7-2 and TRBJ2-5, is GAGVSQSPSNKVTEKGKDVELRCDPISGHTALYWYRQSLGQGLEFLIYFQGNSAPDKSGLPSDRFSAERTGGSVSTLTIQRTQQEDSAVYLCASSPGDRGPETQYFGPGTRLLVL.